This T cell receptor beta chain emerged from a study of blood T cell repertoires in COVID-19. Study overall: Researchers got acute and convalescent COVID-19 samples from the United States, Italy and Spain. Sample material is recorded as cDNA or gDNA derived from T cells, B-cell-depleted T cells, or PBMCs.

Per the original methods: It was from reference gene primer amplification that nucleated cell counts were estimated. Clones were sequenced by immunoSEQ multiplex PCR, and TCRdb holds only the in-frame ones, with some missing. D and trimming come from the DNA, and the V and J calls and clone size come from that table. This table has 200,000 or so clones, roughly 88% appearing once. This clone has just one count. This receptor was taken from a man aged 60 to 69 with acute or convalescent COVID-19. Sequencing was done on a sample of peripheral blood.

CDR3 sequence: CASSSGTEAFF. In DNA, the CDR3 is TGTGCCAGCAGTTCCGGTACTGAAGCTTTCTTT. This sequence joins TRBV28 and TRBJ1-1; no reliable D call. V was trimmed by 4 bases and J by 5 bases, leaving 5 bases between them. From germline, CDR1 is MDHEN and CDR2 SYDVKM. The CDR3 has 11 amino acids.